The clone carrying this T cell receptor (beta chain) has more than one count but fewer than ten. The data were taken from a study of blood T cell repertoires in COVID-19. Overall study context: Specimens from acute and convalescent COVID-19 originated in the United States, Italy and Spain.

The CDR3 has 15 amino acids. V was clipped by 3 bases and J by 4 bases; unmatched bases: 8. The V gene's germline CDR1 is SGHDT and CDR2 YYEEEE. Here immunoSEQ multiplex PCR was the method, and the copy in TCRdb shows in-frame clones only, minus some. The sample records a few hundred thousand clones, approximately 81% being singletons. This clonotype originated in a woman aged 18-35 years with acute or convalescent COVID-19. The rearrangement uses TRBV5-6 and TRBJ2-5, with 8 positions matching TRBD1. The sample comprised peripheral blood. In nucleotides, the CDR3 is TGTGCCAGCAGCTCCACGGGACAGGAGGGAGAGACCCAGTACTTC. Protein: CASSSTGQEGETQYF.